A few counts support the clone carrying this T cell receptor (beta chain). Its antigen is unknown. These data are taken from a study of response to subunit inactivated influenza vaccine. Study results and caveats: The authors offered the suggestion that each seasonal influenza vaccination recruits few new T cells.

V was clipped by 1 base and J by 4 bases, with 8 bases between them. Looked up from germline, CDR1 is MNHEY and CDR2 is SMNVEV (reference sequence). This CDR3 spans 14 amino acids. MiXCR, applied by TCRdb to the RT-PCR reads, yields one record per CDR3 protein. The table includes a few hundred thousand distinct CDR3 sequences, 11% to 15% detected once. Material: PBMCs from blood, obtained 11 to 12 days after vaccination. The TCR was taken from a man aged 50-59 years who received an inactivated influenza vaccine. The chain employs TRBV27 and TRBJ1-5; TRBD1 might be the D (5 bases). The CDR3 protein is CASSLYSGNQPQHF. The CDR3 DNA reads TGTGCCAGCAGTTTATATTCAGGGAATCAGCCCCAGCATTTT.